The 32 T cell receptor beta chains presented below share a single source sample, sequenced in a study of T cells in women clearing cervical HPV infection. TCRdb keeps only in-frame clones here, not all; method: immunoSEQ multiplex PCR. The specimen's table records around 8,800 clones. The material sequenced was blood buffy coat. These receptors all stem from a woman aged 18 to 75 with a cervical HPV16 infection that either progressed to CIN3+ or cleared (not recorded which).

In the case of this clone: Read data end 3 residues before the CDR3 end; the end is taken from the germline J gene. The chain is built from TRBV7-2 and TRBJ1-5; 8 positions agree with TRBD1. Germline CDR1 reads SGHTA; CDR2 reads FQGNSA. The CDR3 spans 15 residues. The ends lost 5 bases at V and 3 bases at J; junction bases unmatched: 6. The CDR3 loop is CASSLDRVPNQPQHF. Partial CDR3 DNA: TGTGCCAGCAGCCTGGACAGGGTTCCCAATCAGCCC. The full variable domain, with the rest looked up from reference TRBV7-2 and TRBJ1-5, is GAGVSQSPSNKVTEKGKDVELRCDPISGHTALYWYRQSLGQGLEFLIYFQGNSAPDKSGLPSDRFSAERTGGSVSTLTIQRTQQEDSAVYLCASSLDRVPNQPQHFGDGTRLSIL.

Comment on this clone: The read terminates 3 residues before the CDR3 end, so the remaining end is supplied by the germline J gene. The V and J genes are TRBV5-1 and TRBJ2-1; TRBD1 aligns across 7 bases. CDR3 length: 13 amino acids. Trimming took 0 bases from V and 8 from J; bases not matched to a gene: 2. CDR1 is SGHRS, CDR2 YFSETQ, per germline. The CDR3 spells CASSLEGGHEQFF. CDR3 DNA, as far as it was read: TGCGCCAGCAGCTTGGAAGGGGGCCATGAG.

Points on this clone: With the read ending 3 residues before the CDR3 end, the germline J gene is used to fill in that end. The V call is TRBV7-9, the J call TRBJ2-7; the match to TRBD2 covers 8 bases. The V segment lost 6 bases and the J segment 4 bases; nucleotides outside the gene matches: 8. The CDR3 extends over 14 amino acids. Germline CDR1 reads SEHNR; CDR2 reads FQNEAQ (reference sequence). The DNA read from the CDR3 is TGTGCCAGCAGTCACGGCAGCGGGGGTTACGAG. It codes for CASSHGSGGYE. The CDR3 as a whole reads CASSHGSGGYEQYF.

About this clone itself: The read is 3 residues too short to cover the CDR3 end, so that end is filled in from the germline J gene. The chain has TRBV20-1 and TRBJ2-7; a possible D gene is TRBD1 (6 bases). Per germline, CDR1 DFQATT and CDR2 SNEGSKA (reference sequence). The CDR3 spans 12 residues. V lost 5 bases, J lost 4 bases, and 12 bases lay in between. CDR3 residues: CSAVLRGYEQYF. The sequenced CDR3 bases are TGCAGTGCTGTACTCAGGGGTTACGAG.

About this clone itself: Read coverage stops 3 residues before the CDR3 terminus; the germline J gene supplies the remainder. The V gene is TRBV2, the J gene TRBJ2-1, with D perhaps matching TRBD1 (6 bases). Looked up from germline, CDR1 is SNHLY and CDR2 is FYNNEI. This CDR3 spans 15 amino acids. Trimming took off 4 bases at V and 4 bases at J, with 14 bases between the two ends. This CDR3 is CASSARGSSYNEQFF. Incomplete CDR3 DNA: TGTGCCAGCAGTGCCAGGGGTAGCTCATACAATGAG.

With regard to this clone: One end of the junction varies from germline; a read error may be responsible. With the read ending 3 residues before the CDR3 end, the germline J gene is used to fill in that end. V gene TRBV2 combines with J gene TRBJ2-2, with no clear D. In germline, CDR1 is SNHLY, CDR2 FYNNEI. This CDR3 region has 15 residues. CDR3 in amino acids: CVSNGRVVEAGELFF. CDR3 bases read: TGTGTCAGCAACGGTCGTGTCGTAGAAGCCGGGGAG. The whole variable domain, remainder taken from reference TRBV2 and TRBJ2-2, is EPEVTQTPSHQVTQMGQEVILRCVPISNHLYFYWYRQILGQKVEFLVSFYNNEISEKSEIFDDQFSVERPDGSNFTLKIRSTKLEDSAMYFCVSNGRVVEAGELFFGEGSRLTVL.

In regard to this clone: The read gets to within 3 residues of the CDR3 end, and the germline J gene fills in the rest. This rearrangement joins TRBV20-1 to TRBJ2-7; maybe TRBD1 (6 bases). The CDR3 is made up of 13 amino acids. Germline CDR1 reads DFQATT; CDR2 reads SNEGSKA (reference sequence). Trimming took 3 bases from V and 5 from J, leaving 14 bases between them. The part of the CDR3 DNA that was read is TGCAGTGCTAGCGGATCTGGGGGCAACGAG. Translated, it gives CSASGSGGNE. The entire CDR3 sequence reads CSASGSGGNEQYF.

CDR3 bases read: TGTGCCAGCAGCGCCCAAGTCGGGTCGAACACTGAA. Translating gives CASSAQVGSNTE. The full CDR3 protein reads CASSAQVGSNTEAFF. The rearrangement joins TRBV5-4 to TRBJ1-1; D not certain. The read ends 3 residues before the CDR3 terminus; that terminus is restored from the germline J gene. The CDR3 totals 15 residues. Germline CDR1 is SGHNT and CDR2 is YYREEE (reference sequence). Trimming left V 4 bases short and J 1 base short, with 14 bases between.

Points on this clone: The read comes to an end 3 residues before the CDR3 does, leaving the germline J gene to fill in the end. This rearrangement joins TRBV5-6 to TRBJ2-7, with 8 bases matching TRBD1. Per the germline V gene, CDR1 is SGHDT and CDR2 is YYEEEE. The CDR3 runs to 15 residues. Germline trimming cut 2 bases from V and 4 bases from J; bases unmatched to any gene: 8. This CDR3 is CASSFRGQALYEQYF. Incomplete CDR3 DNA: TGTGCCAGCAGCTTTCGGGGACAGGCCCTATACGAG.

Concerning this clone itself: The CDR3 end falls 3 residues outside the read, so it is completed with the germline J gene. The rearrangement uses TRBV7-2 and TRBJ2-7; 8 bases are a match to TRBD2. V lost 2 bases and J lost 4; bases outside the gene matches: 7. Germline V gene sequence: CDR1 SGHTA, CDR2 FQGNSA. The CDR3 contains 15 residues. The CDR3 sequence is CASSLSTGGPYEQYF. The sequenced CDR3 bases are TGTGCCAGCAGCTTATCAACGGGGGGGCCGTACGAG.

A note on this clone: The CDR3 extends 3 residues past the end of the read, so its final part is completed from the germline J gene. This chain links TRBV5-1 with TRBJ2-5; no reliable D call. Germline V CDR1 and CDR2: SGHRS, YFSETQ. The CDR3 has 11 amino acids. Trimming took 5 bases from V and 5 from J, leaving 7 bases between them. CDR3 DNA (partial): TGCGCCAGCAGGACCGGGGAGACC. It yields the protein CASRTGET. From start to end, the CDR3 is CASRTGETQYF. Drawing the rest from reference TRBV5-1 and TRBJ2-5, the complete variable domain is KAGVTQTPRYLIKTRGQQVTLSCSPISGHRSVSWYQQTPGQGLQFLFEYFSETQRNKGNFPGRFSGRQFSNSRSEMNVSTLELGDSALYLCASRTGETQYFGPGTRLLVL.

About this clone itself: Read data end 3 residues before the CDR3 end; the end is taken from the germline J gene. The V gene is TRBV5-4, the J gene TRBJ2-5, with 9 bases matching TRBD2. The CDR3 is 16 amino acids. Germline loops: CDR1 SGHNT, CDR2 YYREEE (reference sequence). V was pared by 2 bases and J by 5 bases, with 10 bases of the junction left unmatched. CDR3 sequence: CASSFHRGGGLETQYF. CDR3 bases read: TGTGCCAGCAGCTTTCACCGCGGGGGGGGGTTGGAGACC.

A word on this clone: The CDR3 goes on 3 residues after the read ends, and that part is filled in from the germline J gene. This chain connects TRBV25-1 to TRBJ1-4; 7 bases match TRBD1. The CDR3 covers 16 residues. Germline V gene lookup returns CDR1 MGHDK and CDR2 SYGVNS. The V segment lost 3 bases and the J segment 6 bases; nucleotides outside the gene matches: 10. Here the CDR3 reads CASSDRPGTVHEKLFF. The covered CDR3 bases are TGTGCCAGCAGTGACCGCCCCGGGACAGTGCATGAAAAA. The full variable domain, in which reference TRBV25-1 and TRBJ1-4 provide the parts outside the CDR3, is EADIYQTPRYLVIGTGKKITLECSQTMGHDKMYWYQQDPGMELHLIHYSYGVNSTEKGDLSSESTVSRIRTEHFPLTLESARPSHTSQYLCASSDRPGTVHEKLFFGSGTQLSVL.

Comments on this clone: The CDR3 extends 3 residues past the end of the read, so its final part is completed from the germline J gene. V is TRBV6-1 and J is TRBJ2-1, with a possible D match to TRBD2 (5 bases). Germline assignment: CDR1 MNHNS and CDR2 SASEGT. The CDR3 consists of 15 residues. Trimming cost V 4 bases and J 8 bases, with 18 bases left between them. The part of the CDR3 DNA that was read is TGTGCCAGCAGTGTGGCCATCGCCCCCGGGGATGAG. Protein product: CASSVAIAPGDE. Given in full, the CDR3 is CASSVAIAPGDEQFF.

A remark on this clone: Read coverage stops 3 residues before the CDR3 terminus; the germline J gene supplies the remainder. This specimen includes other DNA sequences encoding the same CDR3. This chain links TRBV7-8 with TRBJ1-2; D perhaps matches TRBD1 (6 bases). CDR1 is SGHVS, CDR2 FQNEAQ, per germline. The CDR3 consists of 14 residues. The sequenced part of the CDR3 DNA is TGTGCCAGCAGCTTCAGGGACACCCCGAAGGGT. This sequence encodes CASSFRDTPKG. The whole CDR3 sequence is CASSFRDTPKGYTF. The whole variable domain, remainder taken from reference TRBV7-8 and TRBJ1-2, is GAGVSQSPRYKVAKRGQDVALRCDPISGHVSLFWYQQALGQGPEFLTYFQNEAQLDKSGLPSDRFFAERPEGSVSTLKIQRTQQEDSAVYLCASSFRDTPKGYTFGSGTRLTVV.

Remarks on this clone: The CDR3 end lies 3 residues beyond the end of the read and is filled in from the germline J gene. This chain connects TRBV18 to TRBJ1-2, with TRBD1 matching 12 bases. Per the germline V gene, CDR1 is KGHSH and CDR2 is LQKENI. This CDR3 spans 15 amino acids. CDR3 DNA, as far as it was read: TGTGCCAGCTCACCTGGGACAGGGGGCCCGAGCGAC. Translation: CASSPGTGGPSD. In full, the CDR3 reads CASSPGTGGPSDYTF.

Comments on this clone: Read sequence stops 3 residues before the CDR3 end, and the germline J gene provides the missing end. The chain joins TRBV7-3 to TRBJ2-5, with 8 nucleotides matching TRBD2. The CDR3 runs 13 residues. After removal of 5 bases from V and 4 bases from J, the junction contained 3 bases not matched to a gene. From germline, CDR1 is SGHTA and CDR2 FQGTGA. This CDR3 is CASSPGGGETQYF. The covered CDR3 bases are TGTGCCAGCAGCCCGGGGGGGGGAGAGACC. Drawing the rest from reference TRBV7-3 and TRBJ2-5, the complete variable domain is GAGVSQTPSNKVTEKGKYVELRCDPISGHTALYWYRQSLGQGPEFLIYFQGTGAADDSGLPNDRFFAVRPEGSVSTLKIQRTERGDSAVYLCASSPGGGETQYFGPGTRLLVL.

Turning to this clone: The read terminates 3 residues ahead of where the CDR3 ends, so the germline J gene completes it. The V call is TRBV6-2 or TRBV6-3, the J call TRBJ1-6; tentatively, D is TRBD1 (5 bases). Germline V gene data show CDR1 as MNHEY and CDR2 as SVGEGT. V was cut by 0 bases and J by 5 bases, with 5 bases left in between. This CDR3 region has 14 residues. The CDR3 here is CASSYSTDNSPLHF. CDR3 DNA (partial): TGTGCCAGCAGTTACTCGACAGATAATTCACCC.

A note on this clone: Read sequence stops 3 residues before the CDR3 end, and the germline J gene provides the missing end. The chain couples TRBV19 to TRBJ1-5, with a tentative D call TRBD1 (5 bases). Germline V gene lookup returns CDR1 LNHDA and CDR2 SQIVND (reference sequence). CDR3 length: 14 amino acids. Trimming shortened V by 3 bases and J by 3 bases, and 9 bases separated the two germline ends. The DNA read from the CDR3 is TGTGCCAGTAGTATTATAGGGGTCAATCAGCCC. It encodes CASSIIGVNQP. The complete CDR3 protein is CASSIIGVNQPQHF. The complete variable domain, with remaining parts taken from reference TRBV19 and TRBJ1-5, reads DGGITQSPKYLFRKEGQNVTLSCEQNLNHDAMYWYRQDPGQGLRLIYYSQIVNDFQKGDIAEGYSVSREKKESFPLTVTSAQKNPTAFYLCASSIIGVNQPQHFGDGTRLSIL.

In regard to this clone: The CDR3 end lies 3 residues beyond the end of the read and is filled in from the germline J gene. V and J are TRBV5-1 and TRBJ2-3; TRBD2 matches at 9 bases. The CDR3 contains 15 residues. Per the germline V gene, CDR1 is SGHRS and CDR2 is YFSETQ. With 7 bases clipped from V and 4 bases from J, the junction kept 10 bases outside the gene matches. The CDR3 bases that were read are TGCGCCAGCGCGATGCGGCGGGGGGGGGCAGATACG. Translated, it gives CASAMRRGGADT. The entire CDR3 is CASAMRRGGADTQYF.

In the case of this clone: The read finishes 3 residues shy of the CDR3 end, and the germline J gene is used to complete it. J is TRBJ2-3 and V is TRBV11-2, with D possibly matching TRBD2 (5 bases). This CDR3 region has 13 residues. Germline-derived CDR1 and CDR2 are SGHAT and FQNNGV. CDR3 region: CASSLGRGQPQYF. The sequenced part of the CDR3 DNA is TGTGCCAGCAGCTTAGGACGGGGTCAGCCG. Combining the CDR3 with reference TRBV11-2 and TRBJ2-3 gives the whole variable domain EAGVAQSPRYKIIEKRQSVAFWCNPISGHATLYWYQQILGQGPKLLIQFQNNGVVDDSQLPKDRFSAERLKGVDSTLKIQPAKLEDSAVYLCASSLGRGQPQYFGPGTRLTVL.

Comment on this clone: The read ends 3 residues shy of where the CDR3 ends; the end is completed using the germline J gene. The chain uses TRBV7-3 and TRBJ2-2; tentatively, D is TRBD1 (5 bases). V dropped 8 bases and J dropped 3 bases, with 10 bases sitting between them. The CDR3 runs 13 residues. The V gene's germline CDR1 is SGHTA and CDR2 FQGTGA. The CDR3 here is CASSQGYTGELFF. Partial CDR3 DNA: TGTGCCAGCTCGCAGGGATACACCGGGGAG.

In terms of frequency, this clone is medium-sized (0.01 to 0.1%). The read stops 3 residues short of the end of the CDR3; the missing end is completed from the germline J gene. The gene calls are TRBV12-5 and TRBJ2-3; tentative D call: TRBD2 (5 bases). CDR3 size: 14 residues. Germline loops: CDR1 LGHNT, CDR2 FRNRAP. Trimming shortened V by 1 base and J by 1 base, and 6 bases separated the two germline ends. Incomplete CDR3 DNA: TGTGCTAGTGGTTTGGGAGGGCGCACAGATACG. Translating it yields CASGLGGRTDT. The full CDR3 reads CASGLGGRTDTQYF.

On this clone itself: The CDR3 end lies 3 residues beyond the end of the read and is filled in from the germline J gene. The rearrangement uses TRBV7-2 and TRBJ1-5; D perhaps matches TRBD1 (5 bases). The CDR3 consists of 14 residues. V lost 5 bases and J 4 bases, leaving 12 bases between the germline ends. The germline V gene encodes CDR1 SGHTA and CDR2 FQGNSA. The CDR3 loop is CASSPGGGNQPQHF. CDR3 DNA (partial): TGTGCCAGCAGCCCGGGGGGGGGAAATCAGCCC.

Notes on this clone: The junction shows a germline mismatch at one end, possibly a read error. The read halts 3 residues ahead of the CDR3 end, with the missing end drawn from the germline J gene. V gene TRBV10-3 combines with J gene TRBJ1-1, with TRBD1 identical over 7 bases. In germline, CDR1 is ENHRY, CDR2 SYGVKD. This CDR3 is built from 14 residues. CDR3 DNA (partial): TGTACCATCACCCAGGGACAGTTGAACACTGAA. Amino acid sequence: CTITQGQLNTE. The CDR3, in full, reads CTITQGQLNTEAFF.

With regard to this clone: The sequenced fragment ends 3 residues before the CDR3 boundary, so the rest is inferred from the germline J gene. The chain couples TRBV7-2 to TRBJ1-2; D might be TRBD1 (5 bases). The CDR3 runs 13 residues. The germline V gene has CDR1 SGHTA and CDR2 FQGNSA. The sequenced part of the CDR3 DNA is TGTGCCAGCAGCTTAGGAGGGGTGAGCGGC. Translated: CASSLGGVSG. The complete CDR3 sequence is CASSLGGVSGYTF.

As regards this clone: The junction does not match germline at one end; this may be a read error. CDR3 loop: CACRQGATQETQYF. The covered CDR3 bases are TGTGCCTGCAGACAGGGGGCAACACAAGAGACG. The chain combines TRBV2 with TRBJ2-3; the match to TRBD1 covers 10 bases. The CDR3 end falls 3 residues outside the read, so it is completed with the germline J gene. This CDR3 contains 14 residues. Germline-derived CDR1 and CDR2 are SNHLY and FYNNEI. The entire variable domain, with the rest obtained from reference TRBV2 and TRBJ2-3, is as follows: EPEVTQTPSHQVTQMGQEVILRCVPISNHLYFYWYRQILGQKVEFLVSFYNNEISEKSEIFDDQFSVERPDGSNFTLKIRSTKLEDSAMYFCACRQGATQETQYFGPGTRLTVL.

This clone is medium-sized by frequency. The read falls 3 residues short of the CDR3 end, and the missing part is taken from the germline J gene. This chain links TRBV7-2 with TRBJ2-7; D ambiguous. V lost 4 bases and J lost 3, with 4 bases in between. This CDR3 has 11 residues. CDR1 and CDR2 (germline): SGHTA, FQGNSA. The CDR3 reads CASSSYYEQYF. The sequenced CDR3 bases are TGTGCCAGCAGCTCCTACTACGAG. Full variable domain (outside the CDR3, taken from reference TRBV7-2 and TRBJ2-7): GAGVSQSPSNKVTEKGKDVELRCDPISGHTALYWYRQSLGQGLEFLIYFQGNSAPDKSGLPSDRFSAERTGGSVSTLTIQRTQQEDSAVYLCASSSYYEQYFGPGTRLTVT.

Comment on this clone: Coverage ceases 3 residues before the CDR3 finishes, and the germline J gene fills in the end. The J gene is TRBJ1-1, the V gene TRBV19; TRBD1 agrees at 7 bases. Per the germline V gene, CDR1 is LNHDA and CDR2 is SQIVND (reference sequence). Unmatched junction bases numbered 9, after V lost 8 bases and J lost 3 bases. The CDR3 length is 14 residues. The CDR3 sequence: CASREGAAYTEAFF. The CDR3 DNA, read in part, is TGTGCCAGTCGGGAGGGGGCAGCCTACACTGAA.

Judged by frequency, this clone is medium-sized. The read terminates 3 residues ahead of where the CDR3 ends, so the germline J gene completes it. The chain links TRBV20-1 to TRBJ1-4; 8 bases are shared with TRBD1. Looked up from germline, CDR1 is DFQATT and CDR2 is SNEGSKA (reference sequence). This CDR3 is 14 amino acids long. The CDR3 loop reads CSARDRNRGLELFF. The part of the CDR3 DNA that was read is TGCAGTGCTAGAGATCGGAACAGGGGGTTAGAA.

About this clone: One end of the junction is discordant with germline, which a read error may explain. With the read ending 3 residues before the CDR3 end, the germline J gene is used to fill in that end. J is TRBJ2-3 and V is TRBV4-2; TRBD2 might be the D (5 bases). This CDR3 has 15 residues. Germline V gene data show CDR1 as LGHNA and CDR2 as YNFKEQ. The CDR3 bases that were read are TGCGCCAGCAGCCATCACCGGACTGCTACAGATACG. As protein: CASSHHRTATDT. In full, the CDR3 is CASSHHRTATDTQYF.

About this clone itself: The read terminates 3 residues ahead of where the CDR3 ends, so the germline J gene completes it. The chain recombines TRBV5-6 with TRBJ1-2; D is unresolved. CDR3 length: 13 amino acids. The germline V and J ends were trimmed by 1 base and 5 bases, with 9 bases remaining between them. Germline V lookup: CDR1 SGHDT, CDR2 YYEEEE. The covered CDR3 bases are TGTGCCAGCAGCTTGCCGGACTCATATGGC. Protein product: CASSLPDSYG. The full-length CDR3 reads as CASSLPDSYGYTF.